The rows below give T cell receptor beta chains drawn from one sample of a study of HIV-infected children after antiretroviral therapy interruption. TCRdb redid the calling of the 3' RACE reads with MiXCR, one entry per CDR3 protein. The table has approximately 89,000 distinct CDR3 sequences, about 7.2% seen once. Sequences were derived from CD45RA+ CD4+ T cells from PBMCs, pooled from several time points, sampled from a donor given antiretroviral therapy, either interrupted or continuous. The receptors shown here come from a pool of human donors with HIV. Both conserved end residues are part of each CDR3. Fields, in order: V gene, J gene, CDR3 protein.

TRBV10-3	TRBJ1-1	CATAGTGNTEAFF
TRBV5-4	TRBJ2-1	CASSRQGRGYNEQFF
TRBV6-5	TRBJ2-2	CASSYRGLDGTLCLFF
TRBV30	TRBJ2-5	CAWTQGAQETQYF
TRBV20-1	TRBJ1-3	CSAKQGGGNTIYF
TRBV12-3/TRBV12-4	TRBJ2-1	CASLIVGEQFF
TRBV15	TRBJ1-5	CATSGRGLQPQHF
TRBV6-5	TRBJ2-1	CASRQTPAGIYNEQFF
TRBV4-2	TRBJ2-1	CASSQLGSGGARNEQFF
TRBV9	TRBJ2-5	CASSEQVAGGQETQYF
TRBV9	TRBJ2-5	CASSVGGVQETQYF
TRBV12-3/TRBV12-4	TRBJ1-6	CASSARDRGSPLHF
TRBV3-1	TRBJ2-3	CASSPRGASTDTQYF
TRBV30	TRBJ1-2	CAWSVEETYGYTF
TRBV4-1	TRBJ1-2	CASSRLPTDGYGYTF
TRBV20-1	TRBJ2-7	CSARFPSKTAHEQYF
TRBV10-1	TRBJ2-4	CASSHSQNTLYF
TRBV5-4	TRBJ2-3	CASSSLGVGKDTQYF
TRBV12-3/TRBV12-4	TRBJ2-7	CASSRTEYEQYF
TRBV12-3/TRBV12-4	TRBJ1-5	CASSSRGTSNQPQHF
TRBV27	TRBJ2-5	CASSGANQETQYF
TRBV3-1	TRBJ1-2	CASSQAGTGRGYTF
TRBV7-9	TRBJ1-4	CASSLNRDSGRKLFF
TRBV10-3	TRBJ1-2	CAINFGEDGYTF
TRBV7-2	TRBJ2-4	CASSAEGGGGPLAKNIQYF
TRBV7-2	TRBJ2-5	CASSLNSIGETQYF
TRBV6-6	TRBJ1-2	CASSTDYGVYGYTF
TRBV5-1	TRBJ2-6	CASSLVPLQGAASGANVLTF
TRBV5-4	TRBJ2-3	CASRWGLAGTDTQYF
TRBV29-1	TRBJ1-2	CSVEPRQGNGYTF
TRBV18	TRBJ1-5	CASSPLGSNQPQHF
TRBV4-3	TRBJ2-5	CASSQGSRFPETQYF
TRBV19	TRBJ2-1	CASSIVNTPNEQFF
TRBV11-2	TRBJ2-5	CASSRATSGGAKTQYF
TRBV5-1	TRBJ2-2	CASSLRATSPELFF
TRBV6-4	TRBJ1-1	CASRYEGGTEAFF
TRBV7-2	TRBJ1-4	CASSLKLREKLFF
TRBV24-1	TRBJ2-2	CATSGLRGNTGELFF
TRBV18	TRBJ2-6	CASSPASGANVLTF
TRBV7-8	TRBJ1-6	CASSPELWRLPLHF
TRBV19	TRBJ1-3	CASSPQQGTGNTIYF
TRBV28	TRBJ2-3	CASSTQRGTQYF
TRBV12-3/TRBV12-4	TRBJ2-3	CASRSTGRTSTDTQYF
TRBV20-1	TRBJ2-7	CSARGDRVSYEQYF
TRBV5-1	TRBJ2-2	CASSLSTVNTGELFF
TRBV28	TRBJ2-1	CASSRVWDNEQFF
TRBV30	TRBJ1-1	CAWSVRGPLNTEAFF
TRBV3-1	TRBJ2-7	CASSQGQGLRSYEQYF
TRBV20-1	TRBJ2-7	CSGRSGAAYEQYF
TRBV12-3/TRBV12-4	TRBJ1-4	CASSPRATNEKLFF
TRBV12-3/TRBV12-4	TRBJ1-2	CASSPGTGGYGYTF
TRBV11-2	TRBJ1-2	CASSKEQGFRGYTF
TRBV3-1	TRBJ1-2	CASSGEGSYGYTF
TRBV28	TRBJ2-7	CASSLVISSYEQYF
TRBV20-1	TRBJ2-3	CSARDVSTQYF
TRBV21-1	TRBJ1-1	CASSKGGRVSAFF
TRBV10-3	TRBJ2-3	CAISDGGADTQYF
TRBV11-3	TRBJ2-2	CASSHRLAANTGELFF
TRBV11-1	TRBJ2-4	CASSSLTGAQNTLYF